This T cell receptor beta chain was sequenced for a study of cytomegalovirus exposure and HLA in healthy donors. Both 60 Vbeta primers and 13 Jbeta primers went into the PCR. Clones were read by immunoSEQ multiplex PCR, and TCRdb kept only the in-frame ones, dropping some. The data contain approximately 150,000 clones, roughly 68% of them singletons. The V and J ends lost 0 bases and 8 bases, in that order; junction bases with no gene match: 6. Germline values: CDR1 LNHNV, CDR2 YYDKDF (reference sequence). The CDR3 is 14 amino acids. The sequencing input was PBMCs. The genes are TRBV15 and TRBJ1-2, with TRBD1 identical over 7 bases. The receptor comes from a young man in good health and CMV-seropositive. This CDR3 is CATSRDLVDRGYTF. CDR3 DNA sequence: TGTGCCACCAGCAGAGATCTCGTGGACAGGGGCTACACCTTC.